A selection of T cell receptor beta chains follows, all from one sample in a study of blood T cell repertoires in COVID-19. Sequenced by immunoSEQ multiplex PCR; TCRdb stores in-frame clones only, minus some. Of under 50,000 clones in the sample, approximately 84% were seen once. Sequencing input: peripheral blood. These receptors came from a man between 50 and 59 years old with active COVID-19. Both conserved end residues are part of each CDR3. A D gene is named only where the DNA matches it firmly. Clone size is stated in some rows and not others, as once, few, many or a class when expanded.

v_gene	j_gene	d_gene	abundance	CDR3nt	CDR3aa
TRBV12-5	TRBJ2-7	TRBD2	once	TGTGCTAGTGGTTTGTTCATTCTAGCGGGTGGTAACTACGAGCAGTACTTC	CASGLFILAGGNYEQYF
TRBV7-6	TRBJ2-3	TRBD1	.	TGTGCCAGCAGCTTAGCACAGGGGACAACAGATACGCAGTATTTT	CASSLAQGTTDTQYF
TRBV19	TRBJ2-3	TRBD1	.	TGTGCCAGTAGTACCCAGGGGGTGCCAGGGGCAGATACGCAGTATTTT	CASSTQGVPGADTQYF
TRBV11-2	TRBJ2-1	TRBD2	.	TGTGCCAGCACCAAAAGCGGGGGAGCTTACAATGAGCAGTTCTTC	CASTKSGGAYNEQFF
TRBV28	TRBJ1-4	.	.	TGTGCCAGCACCGGCGGGGGGCGGACTAATGAAAAACTGTTTTTT	CASTGGGRTNEKLFF
TRBV14	TRBJ2-2	.	.	TGTGCCAGCAGCCAATCGTGGGGGCGAGGTAGCACCGGGGAGCTGTTTTTT	CASSQSWGRGSTGELFF
TRBV27	TRBJ1-1	.	.	TGTGCCAGCAGTTGGGCCAGGAAGAACACTGAAGCTTTCTTT	CASSWARKNTEAFF
TRBV27	TRBJ2-1	TRBD1	.	TGTGCCAGCAGTTCCGTCGACAGGGGACCACAAGGGGGGCAGTTCTTC	CASSSVDRGPQGGQFF
TRBV10-3	TRBJ2-2	TRBD2	.	TGTGCCATCAGTGAGTCGAGACTAGCGGGGAGGGTTAGAGACACCGGGGAGCTGTTTTTT	CAISESRLAGRVRDTGELFF
TRBV9	TRBJ2-7	TRBD1	.	TGTGCCAGCAGCGTAGCGTCCGGGACAGTGACCTACGAGCAGTACTTC	CASSVASGTVTYEQYF
TRBV7-6	TRBJ2-3	TRBD2	once	TGTGCCAGCAGCCTCCTGACTAGCAGCACAGATACGCAGTATTTT	CASSLLTSSTDTQYF
TRBV28	TRBJ2-7	.	.	TGTGCCAGCAGTTCTCTTGCCGGGGTCCGCCCGTCCTACGAGCAGTACTTC	CASSSLAGVRPSYEQYF
TRBV7-8	TRBJ2-7	TRBD1	.	TGTGCCAGCAGCTACTCTGTGCCGCGAATCCGGGACAGGGTTCGTTACGAGCAGTACTTC	CASSYSVPRIRDRVRYEQYF
TRBV12-5	TRBJ1-2	TRBD1	.	TGTGCTAAAGGGACAGACGGCGGCTACACCTTC	CAKGTDGGYTF
TRBV5-1	TRBJ1-4	TRBD1	.	TGCGCCAGCAGCTACTACGGGACAGTTAATGAAAAACTGTTTTTT	CASSYYGTVNEKLFF
TRBV14	TRBJ2-3	.	.	TGTGCCAGCAGCCAAGAGGGCCGGCGCACAGATACGCAGTATTTT	CASSQEGRRTDTQYF
TRBV29-1	TRBJ2-5	.	.	TGCAGCACCCAACGGGACTACCAAGAGACCCAGTACTTC	CSTQRDYQETQYF
TRBV10-3	TRBJ1-1	TRBD1	once	TGTGCCATCAGTGAACAGGGGATGAACACTGAAGCTTTCTTT	CAISEQGMNTEAFF
TRBV12-5	TRBJ2-3	.	.	TGTGCTAGTGGTTTGCTCCCAGGGGATGGGACAGATACGCAGTATTTT	CASGLLPGDGTDTQYF
TRBV2	TRBJ1-5	TRBD1	.	TGTGCCAGCAGCGCCGGGACAGGTAGCAATCAGCCCCAGCATTTT	CASSAGTGSNQPQHF
TRBV4-1	TRBJ2-5	TRBD1	.	TGCGCCAGCAGCCAAGGGAAGACAGGGGGCGCGGAAGAGACCCAGTACTTC	CASSQGKTGGAEETQYF
TRBV28	TRBJ1-3	TRBD1	.	TGTGCCAGCAGCCCTACCACGAGCAGGGGGCGCCTTAGCACCATATATTTT	CASSPTTSRGRLSTIYF
TRBV29-1	TRBJ1-1	.	.	TGCAGCGTTGAAGAGGCTTTGAACACTGAAGCTTTCTTT	CSVEEALNTEAFF
TRBV7-2	TRBJ2-1	TRBD2	.	TGTGCCAGCAGCCTGTCTAGCGGGGCCTACAATGAGCAGTTCTTC	CASSLSSGAYNEQFF
TRBV10-3	TRBJ2-3	TRBD2	.	TGTGCCATCAGGCCCCCAGGGAGCGGGGGGGCCTTGGGGACGCAGTATTTT	CAIRPPGSGGALGTQYF
TRBV10-3	TRBJ1-5	.	.	TGTGCCATCAGTGCAGGGGAAAGCAATCAGCCCCAGCATTTT	CAISAGESNQPQHF
TRBV9	TRBJ2-7	.	few	TGTGCCAGCAGCGCCAGACTGGATTCCTACGGGCAGTACTTC	CASSARLDSYGQYF
TRBV5-1	TRBJ1-2	TRBD1	.	TGCGCCAGCAGCCTAACAGGGGGCGATGGCTACACCTTC	CASSLTGGDGYTF
TRBV7-9	TRBJ1-2	.	.	TGTGCCAGCAGCTTATTCTCGCCAGGCGTCTATGGCTACACCTTC	CASSLFSPGVYGYTF
TRBV7-6	TRBJ1-3	TRBD1	.	TGTGCCAGCAGCTATGGGCCCGGGACAGCCTCTGGAAACACCATATATTTT	CASSYGPGTASGNTIYF
TRBV29-1	TRBJ2-1	.	once	TGCAGCGTTGAGGCGGTATCGGGGGCCTACAATGAGCAGTTCTTC	CSVEAVSGAYNEQFF
TRBV11-3	TRBJ2-1	.	.	TGTGCCAGCAGCCCAGGGCTCTACAATGAGCAGTTCTTC	CASSPGLYNEQFF
TRBV6-2/TRBV6-3	TRBJ1-1	TRBD1	.	TGTGCCAGCAGTTCCGTCGGGACAGGGGGCTCTGAAGCTTTCTTT	CASSSVGTGGSEAFF
TRBV7-8	TRBJ1-6	TRBD1	few	TGTGCCAGCAGCCCTACAGGGGGCTATTCACCCCTCCACTTT	CASSPTGGYSPLHF
TRBV4-1	TRBJ1-2	TRBD1	.	TGCGCCAGCAGCCCCCGACAGGGAGAGGGGTATGGCTACACCTTC	CASSPRQGEGYGYTF
TRBV28	TRBJ1-2	.	.	TGTGCCAGCAGCCTTGGACAGAAGTCTGGCTACACCTTC	CASSLGQKSGYTF
TRBV18	TRBJ2-7	.	once	TGTGCCAGCTCACCGCAGGGCGTCAACGAGCAGTACTTC	CASSPQGVNEQYF
TRBV2	TRBJ1-4	.	.	TGTGCCAGCAGTGAGCCGCCGGGTGAAAAACTGTTTTTT	CASSEPPGEKLFF
TRBV6-5	TRBJ1-2	TRBD1	.	TGTGCCAGCACCGACCGGGACAGGGCTTACTATGGCTACACCTTC	CASTDRDRAYYGYTF
TRBV24-1	TRBJ2-7	.	.	TGTGCCACCAGCCAGGGATCATTCAACGAGCAGTACTTC	CATSQGSFNEQYF